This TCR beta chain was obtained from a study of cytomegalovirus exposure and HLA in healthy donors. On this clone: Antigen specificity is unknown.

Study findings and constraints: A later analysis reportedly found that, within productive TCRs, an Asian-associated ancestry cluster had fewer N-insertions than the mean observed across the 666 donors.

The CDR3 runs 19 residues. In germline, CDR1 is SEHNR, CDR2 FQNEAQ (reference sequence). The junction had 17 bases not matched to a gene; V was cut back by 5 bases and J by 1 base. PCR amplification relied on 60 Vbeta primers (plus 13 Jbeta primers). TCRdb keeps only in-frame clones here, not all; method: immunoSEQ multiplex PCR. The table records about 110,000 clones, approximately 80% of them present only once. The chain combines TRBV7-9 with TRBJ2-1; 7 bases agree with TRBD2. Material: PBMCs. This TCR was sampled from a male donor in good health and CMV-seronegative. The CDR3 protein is CASSTNRVGGSSSYNEQFF. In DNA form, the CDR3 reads TGTGCCAGCAGCACCAATCGGGTAGGCGGGAGCTCTTCCTACAATGAGCAGTTCTTC.